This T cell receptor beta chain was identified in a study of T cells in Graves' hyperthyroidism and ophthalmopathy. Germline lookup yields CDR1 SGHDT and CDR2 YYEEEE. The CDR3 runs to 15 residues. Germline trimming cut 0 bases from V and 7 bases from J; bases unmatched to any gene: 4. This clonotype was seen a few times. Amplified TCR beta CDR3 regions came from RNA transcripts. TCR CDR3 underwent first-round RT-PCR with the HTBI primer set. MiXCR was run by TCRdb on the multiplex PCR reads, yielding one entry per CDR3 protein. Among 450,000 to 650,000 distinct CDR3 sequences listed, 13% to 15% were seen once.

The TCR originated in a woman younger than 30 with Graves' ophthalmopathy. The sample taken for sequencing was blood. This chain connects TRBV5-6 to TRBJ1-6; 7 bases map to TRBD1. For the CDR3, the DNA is TGTGCCAGCAGCTTGGTGGCAGGGGGGAATTCACCCCTCCACTTT. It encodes CASSLVAGGNSPLHF.